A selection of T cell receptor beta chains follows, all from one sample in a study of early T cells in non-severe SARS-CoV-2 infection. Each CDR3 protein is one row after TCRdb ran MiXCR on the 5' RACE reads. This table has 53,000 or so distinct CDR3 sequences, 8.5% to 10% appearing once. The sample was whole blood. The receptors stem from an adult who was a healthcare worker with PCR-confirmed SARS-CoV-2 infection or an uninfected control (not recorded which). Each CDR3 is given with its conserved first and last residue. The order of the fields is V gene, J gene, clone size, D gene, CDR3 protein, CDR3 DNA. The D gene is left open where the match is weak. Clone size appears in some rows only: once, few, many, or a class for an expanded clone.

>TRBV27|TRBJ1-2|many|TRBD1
CASSSWTGDNYGYTF
TGTGCCAGCAGTTCTTGGACAGGGGACAACTATGGCTACACCTTC
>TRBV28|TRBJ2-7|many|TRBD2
CASSIRLAGLSYEQYF
TGTGCCAGCAGTATTCGACTAGCGGGACTCTCCTACGAGCAGTACTTC
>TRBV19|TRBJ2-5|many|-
CASSINDLQETQYF
TGTGCCAGTAGTATAAACGATCTCCAAGAGACCCAGTACTTC
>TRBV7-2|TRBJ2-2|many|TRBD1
CASSHRDRGRAGELFF
TGTGCCAGCAGCCACCGGGACAGGGGGCGGGCCGGGGAGCTGTTTTTT
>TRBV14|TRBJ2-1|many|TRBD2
CASSEELAANEQFF
TGTGCCAGCAGCGAGGAACTAGCGGCCAATGAGCAGTTCTTC
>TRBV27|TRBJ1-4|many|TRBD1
CASRGQPYATNEKLFF
TGTGCCAGCAGGGGACAGCCCTATGCAACTAATGAAAAACTGTTTTTT
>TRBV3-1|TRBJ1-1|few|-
CASSLTTINTEAFF
TGTGCCAGCAGCCTCACGACGATAAACACTGAAGCTTTCTTT
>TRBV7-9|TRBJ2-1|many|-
CASSFGGHNEQFF
TGTGCCAGCAGCTTCGGGGGTCACAATGAGCAGTTCTTC
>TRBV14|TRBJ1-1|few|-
CASSPSWNTEAFF
TGTGCCAGCAGCCCTTCATGGAACACTGAAGCTTTCTTT
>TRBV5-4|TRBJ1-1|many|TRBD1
CASNFIDRATEAFF
TGTGCCAGCAACTTTATCGACAGGGCCACTGAAGCTTTCTTT
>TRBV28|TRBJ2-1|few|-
CASRGLRDSYNEQFF
TGTGCCAGCAGAGGCCTCAGGGATTCCTACAATGAGCAGTTCTTC
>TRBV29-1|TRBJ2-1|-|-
CSVEGDFPRYNEQFF
TGCAGCGTTGAAGGGGATTTCCCCCGCTACAATGAGCAGTTCTTC
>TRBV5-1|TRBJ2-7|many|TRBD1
CASSLGQGAYEQYF
TGCGCCAGCAGCTTGGGCCAGGGGGCCTACGAGCAGTACTTC
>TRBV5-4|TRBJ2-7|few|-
CASSSGSYEQYF
TGTGCCAGCAGCTCCGGCTCCTACGAGCAGTACTTC
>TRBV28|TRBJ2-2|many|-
CASSPLSGPGELFF
TGTGCCAGCAGTCCCCTGTCGGGCCCCGGGGAGCTGTTTTTT
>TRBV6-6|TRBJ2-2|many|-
CASSYSPGLSSTGELFF
TGTGCCAGCAGTTACTCGCCGGGACTCAGTTCCACCGGGGAGCTGTTTTTT
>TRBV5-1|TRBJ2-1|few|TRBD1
CASSLAFGTGQNPSYEQFF
TGCGCCAGCAGCTTGGCGTTCGGGACAGGACAAAATCCCTCCTATGAGCAGTTCTTC
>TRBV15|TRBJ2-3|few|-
CATSRAGTGTDTQYF
TGTGCCACCAGCAGAGCCGGGACGGGGACAGATACGCAGTATTTT
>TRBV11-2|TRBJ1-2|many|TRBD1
CASSLSRGRGYTF
TGTGCCAGCAGCCTGTCCAGGGGGCGCGGCTACACCTTC
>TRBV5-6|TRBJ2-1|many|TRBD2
CASSPAGAGFNNEQFF
TGTGCCAGCAGCCCAGCGGGAGCAGGCTTCAACAATGAGCAGTTCTTC
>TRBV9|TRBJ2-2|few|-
CASSPRQPNTGELFF
TGTGCCAGCAGCCCCAGACAGCCGAACACCGGGGAGCTGTTTTTT
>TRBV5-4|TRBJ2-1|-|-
CASSADSRDNEQFF
TGTGCCAGCAGCGCGGACAGCCGCGACAATGAGCAGTTCTTC
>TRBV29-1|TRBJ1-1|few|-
CSANLQFEAFF
TGCAGCGCGAACTTACAGTTTGAAGCTTTCTTT
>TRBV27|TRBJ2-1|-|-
CASSLKGPYNEQFF
TGTGCCAGCAGTTTAAAAGGCCCCTACAATGAGCAGTTCTTC
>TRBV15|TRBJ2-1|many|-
CATRGSRELLNEQFF
TGTGCCACCCGGGGGAGCCGGGAGCTACTGAATGAGCAGTTCTTC
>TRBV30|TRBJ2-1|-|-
CAWSAFTAFEQFF
TGTGCCTGGAGCGCCTTTACTGCCTTTGAGCAGTTCTTC
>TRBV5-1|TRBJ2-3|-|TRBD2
CASSLGTSGRPGADTQYF
TGCGCCAGCAGCTTGGGGACTAGCGGGAGGCCGGGCGCAGATACGCAGTATTTT
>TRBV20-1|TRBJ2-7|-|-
CSAPQTEALGQYF
TGCAGTGCTCCCCAGACAGAAGCCCTCGGGCAGTACTTC
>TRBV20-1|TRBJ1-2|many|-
CSANIDRGDYGYTF
TGCAGTGCTAATATTGATCGGGGGGACTATGGCTACACCTTC
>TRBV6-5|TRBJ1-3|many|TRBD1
CASIDRGAGNTIYF
TGTGCCAGCATCGACAGGGGAGCTGGAAACACCATATATTTT
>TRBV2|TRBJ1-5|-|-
CASSEARAYNQPQHF
TGTGCCAGCAGTGAAGCGAGGGCTTACAATCAGCCCCAGCATTTT
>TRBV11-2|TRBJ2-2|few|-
CASSLEPNTGELFF
TGTGCCAGCAGCTTAGAACCGAACACCGGGGAGCTGTTTTTT
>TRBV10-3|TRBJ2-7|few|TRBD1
CAISDTGEHEQYF
TGTGCCATCAGTGACACAGGGGAGCACGAGCAGTACTTC
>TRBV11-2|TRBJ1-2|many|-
CASSNMGGLDYGYTF
TGTGCCAGCAGCAATATGGGGGGCCTTGACTATGGCTACACCTTC
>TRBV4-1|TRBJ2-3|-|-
CASSQGRGKYF
TGCGCCAGCAGCCAGGGACGAGGAAAGTATTTT
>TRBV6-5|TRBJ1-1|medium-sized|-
CASSYGGTEAFF
TGTGCCAGCAGTTACGGGGGCACTGAAGCTTTCTTT
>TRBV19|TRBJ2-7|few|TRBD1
CASSILRQGAYEQYF
TGTGCCAGTAGTATTCTGAGACAGGGGGCTTACGAGCAGTACTTC
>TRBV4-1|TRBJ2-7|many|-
CASSHPSTAIYEQYF
TGCGCCAGCAGCCATCCTTCTACTGCCATATACGAGCAGTACTTC
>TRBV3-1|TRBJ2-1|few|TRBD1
CASSQGIGTGFSFF
TGTGCCAGCAGCCAAGGGATCGGGACAGGATTTAGTTTCTTC
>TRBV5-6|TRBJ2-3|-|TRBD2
CASSVPLAGGSDTQYF
TGTGCCAGCAGCGTCCCGCTAGCGGGAGGATCAGATACGCAGTATTTT
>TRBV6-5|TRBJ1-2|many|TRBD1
CASSAQGAANYGYTF
TGTGCCAGCAGCGCACAGGGGGCGGCTAACTATGGCTACACCTTC
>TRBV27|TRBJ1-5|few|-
CASSLGNQPQHF
TGTGCCAGCAGTTTGGGCAATCAGCCCCAGCATTTT
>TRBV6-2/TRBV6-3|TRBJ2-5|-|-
CASLDEAAFGETQYF
TGTGCCAGCTTAGACGAAGCGGCCTTTGGGGAGACCCAGTACTTC
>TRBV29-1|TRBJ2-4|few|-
CSVEDQGRRNIQYF
TGCAGCGTTGAAGATCAAGGCAGGCGAAACATTCAGTACTTC
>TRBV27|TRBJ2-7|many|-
CASSLRVTYEQYF
TGTGCCAGCAGTTTAAGGGTGACCTACGAGCAGTACTTC
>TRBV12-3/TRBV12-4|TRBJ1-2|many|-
CASSPRAGAYGYTF
TGTGCCAGCAGTCCGAGGGCGGGGGCCTATGGCTACACCTTC
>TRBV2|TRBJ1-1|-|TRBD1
CASRSTGGRPEAFF
TGTGCCAGCAGATCTACAGGGGGGCGGCCTGAAGCTTTCTTT
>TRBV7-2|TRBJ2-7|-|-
CASSLGVIYEQYF
TGTGCCAGCAGCTTAGGGGTCATCTACGAGCAGTACTTC
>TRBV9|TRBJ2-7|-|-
CASGPFNEQYF
TGTGCCAGCGGACCCTTCAACGAGCAGTACTTC
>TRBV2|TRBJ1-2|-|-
CASLADNYGYTF
TGTGCCAGCTTGGCTGATAACTATGGCTACACCTTC
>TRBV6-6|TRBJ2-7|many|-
CAAAGPYEQYF
TGTGCCGCCGCAGGACCCTACGAGCAGTACTTC
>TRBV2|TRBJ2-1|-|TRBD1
CASSGLRDSPYNEQFF
TGTGCCAGCAGTGGACTCCGGGACAGCCCTTACAATGAGCAGTTCTTC
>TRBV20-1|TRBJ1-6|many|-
CSARDPRGVGNSPLHF
TGCAGTGCTAGAGATCCCCGGGGCGTGGGAAATTCACCCCTCCACTTT
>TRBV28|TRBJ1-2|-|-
CASSLGSYGYTF
TGTGCCAGCAGTTTAGGGAGCTATGGCTACACCTTC